A single sample is the source of the 21 T cell receptor beta chains below, sequenced in a study of blood T cell repertoires in COVID-19. Assay: immunoSEQ multiplex PCR; the TCRdb copy retains only in-frame clones and omits some. This table has 280,000 or so clones, approximately 91% appearing once. Material for sequencing was peripheral blood. The receptors derive from a woman in her sixties with acute or convalescent COVID-19.

The J gene is TRBJ1-4, the V gene TRBV19, with a tentative D call TRBD1 (5 bases). The germline V gene has CDR1 LNHDA and CDR2 SQIVND (reference sequence). CDR3 length equals 15 residues. V was cut by 1 base and J by 4 bases, with 10 bases left in between. CDR3 nucleotides: TGTGCCAGTAGTATAGGACAGTTCCGTAATGAAAAACTGTTTTTT. Translated, it gives CASSIGQFRNEKLFF.

The rearrangement links TRBV4-2 to TRBJ2-3; possibly TRBD2 for D (7 bases). This CDR3 has 14 amino acids. The V end was cut by 8 bases, the J end by 0 bases, with 12 bases between. The germline V gene has CDR1 LGHNA and CDR2 YNFKEQ. The CDR3 nucleotides read TGTGCCAGCGGGGGGGCGGGGAGCACAGATACGCAGTATTTT. It specifies CASGGAGSTDTQYF.

The chain carries TRBV5-4 and TRBJ2-5; TRBD2 matches at 8 bases. This CDR3 is built from 14 residues. V was pared by 4 bases and J by 1 base, with 3 bases of the junction left unmatched. Germline V lookup: CDR1 SGHNT, CDR2 YYREEE (reference sequence). The CDR3 DNA sequence: TGTGCCAGCAGCGTAGCGGGGCTCCAAGAGACCCAGTACTTC. Protein sequence: CASSVAGLQETQYF.

A note on this clone: Other nucleotide sequences in the sample specify the same CDR3. V is TRBV7-2 and J is TRBJ2-5, with 7 bases that match TRBD2. V lost 5 bases to trimming and J lost 5 bases; unmatched junction nucleotides: 5. The CDR3 length is 13 residues. Looked up from germline, CDR1 is SGHTA and CDR2 is FQGNSA. Here the CDR3 reads CASSPRGGETQYF. In DNA, the CDR3 is TGTGCCAGCAGCCCGAGGGGAGGGGAGACCCAGTACTTC.

J is TRBJ2-2 and V is TRBV3-1 (or the pseudogene TRBV3-2), with TRBD2 identical over 9 bases. Trimming removed 2 bases from V and 4 bases from J; junction bases left unmatched: 11. The CDR3 has 18 amino acids. The germline V gene has CDR1 LGHDT and CDR2 YNNKEL (reference sequence). CDR3 residues: CASSQYSAGLAGTGELFF. The DNA for the CDR3 is TGTGCCAGCAGCCAATATAGTGCGGGACTAGCAGGCACCGGGGAGCTGTTTTTT.

J is TRBJ2-2 and V is TRBV6-2 or TRBV6-3, with 7 positions matching TRBD2. The germline gives CDR1 MNHEY, CDR2 SVGEGT. CDR3 length equals 13 residues. Losses at the gene ends were 4 bases for V and 6 bases for J; bases not matched to a gene: 2. Written as DNA, the CDR3 is TGTGCCAGCAGTTCTGGGGGGGCCGGGGAGCTGTTTTTT. Protein product: CASSSGGAGELFF.

This clone was seen once. In nucleotides, the CDR3 is TGTGCCAGCAGCTTTTCTTCTAGCGGGGGCAAAAACATTCAGTACTTC. Translated: CASSFSSSGGKNIQYF. This chain links TRBV7-2 with TRBJ2-4; 10 positions agree with TRBD2. CDR3 size: 16 residues. Trimming took 3 bases from V and 3 from J; bases not matched to a gene: 5. Germline CDR1 SGHTA, CDR2 FQGNSA.

The chain links TRBV5-5 to TRBJ2-1, with TRBD2 matching 14 bases. This CDR3 is 14 amino acids long. CDR1 and CDR2 from the germline V gene are SGHKS and YYEKEE (reference sequence). J lost 8 bases, V lost 7 bases, and 5 bases had no gene match. This chain's CDR3 is CASGTSGSLDEQFF. The CDR3 DNA follows: TGTGCCAGCGGGACTAGCGGGAGTTTAGATGAGCAGTTCTTC.

The rearrangement joins TRBV7-8 to TRBJ2-7; no firm D call. The CDR3 contains 14 residues. The germline V and J ends were trimmed by 4 bases and 1 base, with 11 bases remaining between them. Germline V gene lookup returns CDR1 SGHVS and CDR2 FQNEAQ. The CDR3 DNA reads as TGTGCCAGCAGCTCGGTCGAACTTTCCTACGAGCAGTACTTC. This translates into CASSSVELSYEQYF.

V usage is TRBV15 and J usage is TRBJ1-1, with D uncertain. CDR1 is LNHNV and CDR2 is YYDKDF in the germline V gene (reference sequence). The CDR3 has 14 residues. Trimming pared 4 bases from V and 5 bases from J, leaving 14 bases between. DNA for the CDR3: TGTGCCACCAGCATGGGTCGAGGGAGAACTGAAGCTTTCTTT. This sequence encodes CATSMGRGRTEAFF.

CDR3 region: CASSQVAGSTDTQYF. The CDR3 DNA reads TGTGCCAGCAGCCAAGTGGCGGGGAGCACAGATACGCAGTATTTT. This chain joins TRBV3-1 (or the pseudogene TRBV3-2) and TRBJ2-3; D might be TRBD2 (6 bases). The CDR3 totals 15 residues. V was clipped by 1 base and J by 0 bases, with 8 bases between them. The germline gives CDR1 LGHDT, CDR2 YNNKEL (reference sequence).

A few counts support this clone. The chain couples TRBV28 to TRBJ1-2, with D unclear. This CDR3 has 11 residues. Germline V gene lookup returns CDR1 MDHEN and CDR2 SYDVKM. V shed 3 bases and J shed 4 bases, with 3 bases lying between them. CDR3 in DNA: TGTGCCAGCAGTTTCGTCTATGGCTACACCTTC. It specifies CASSFVYGYTF.

The chain combines TRBV28 with TRBJ1-6; unclear D gene. Per the germline V gene, CDR1 is MDHEN and CDR2 is SYDVKM. The CDR3 runs to 12 residues. V was trimmed by 8 bases and J by 6 bases, leaving 8 bases between them. CDR3 sequence reads: CASYEGNSPLHF. CDR3 nucleotides: TGTGCCAGCTACGAGGGTAATTCACCCCTCCACTTT.

The chain joins TRBV5-5 to TRBJ2-1; 9 nucleotides match TRBD1. Germline CDR1 reads SGHKS; CDR2 reads YYEKEE (reference sequence). The V gene end was trimmed by 2 bases and the J gene end by 1 base; junction bases not matched to a gene: 7. CDR3 length: 17 residues. This chain's CDR3 is CASSFRGTGSSYNEQFF. CDR3 nucleotides: TGTGCCAGCAGCTTTAGGGGGACAGGGTCATCCTACAATGAGCAGTTCTTC.

This chain connects TRBV9 to TRBJ1-2, with D perhaps TRBD1 (5 bases). V lost 0 bases to trimming and J lost 2 bases, with 8 bases between them. Germline V gene data show CDR1 as SGDLS and CDR2 as YYNGEE. This CDR3 spans 14 amino acids. The CDR3 loop reads CASSVAQGNYGYTF. For the CDR3, the DNA is TGTGCCAGCAGCGTAGCTCAGGGCAACTATGGCTACACCTTC. Using reference TRBV9 and TRBJ1-2 for the parts outside the CDR3, the full variable domain is DSGVTQTPKHLITATGQRVTLRCSPRSGDLSVYWYQQSLDQGLQFLIQYYNGEERAKGNILERFSAQQFPDLHSELNLSSLELGDSALYFCASSVAQGNYGYTFGSGTRLTVV.

This clone was recorded once. The chain recombines TRBV5-4 with TRBJ2-7; 8 bases agree with TRBD2. After removal of 4 bases from V and 2 bases from J, the junction contained 5 bases not matched to a gene. This CDR3 is built from 14 residues. Germline V gene data show CDR1 as SGHNT and CDR2 as YYREEE (reference sequence). CDR3 protein: CASSPTGGAYEQYF. In DNA, the CDR3 is TGTGCCAGCAGCCCGACCGGGGGGGCCTACGAGCAGTACTTC.

This rearrangement joins TRBV5-6 to TRBJ2-1; D is unresolved. The V gene's germline CDR1 is SGHDT and CDR2 YYEEEE. V was clipped by 2 bases and J by 6 bases, with 6 bases between them. The CDR3 spans 12 residues. Here the CDR3 DNA reads TGTGCCAGCAGCTTTCGGGTCAATGAGCAGTTCTTC. Protein: CASSFRVNEQFF.

The rearrangement links TRBV5-8 to TRBJ2-5, with D uncertain. Germline V gene sequence: CDR1 SGHTS, CDR2 YDEGEE. V shed 2 bases and J shed 0 bases, with 14 bases lying between them. The CDR3 covers 16 residues. Here the CDR3 DNA reads TGTGCCAGCAGCTTATCGGTCACCCCGTACCAAGAGACCCAGTACTTC. Translation gives CASSLSVTPYQETQYF.

This clone was detected once. The V call is TRBV9, the J call TRBJ2-5; a weak D match, TRBD1 (5 bases). CDR1 is SGDLS, CDR2 YYNGEE, per germline. The CDR3 sequence is 14 residues long. Between the trimmed V and J ends, which lost 0 bases and 2 bases, there was a span of 8 bases. DNA for the CDR3: TGTGCCAGCAGCGTAGAGGGGTTACAAGAGACCCAGTACTTC. Encoded protein: CASSVEGLQETQYF.

This chain uses TRBV19 with TRBJ1-2; D unresolved. Trimming cost V 3 bases and J 1 base, with 15 bases left between them. The CDR3 contains 16 residues. CDR1 is LNHDA, CDR2 SQIVND, per germline (reference sequence). CDR3 protein: CASSIPSETGNYGYTF. CDR3 nucleotide sequence: TGTGCCAGTAGTATCCCCTCCGAGACGGGTAACTATGGCTACACCTTC.

This chain connects TRBV28 to TRBJ1-5; D is undetermined. The germline gives CDR1 MDHEN, CDR2 SYDVKM. The CDR3 extends over 12 amino acids. The V and J ends lost 2 bases and 6 bases respectively, with 5 bases between them. CDR3: CASSLTPQPQHF. The CDR3 nucleotides read TGTGCCAGCAGTTTAACTCCTCAGCCCCAGCATTTT.